This record concerns one T cell receptor beta chain sequence. Isolation of CD8+ and CD4+ T cells was performed negatively, whereas enrichment of TEMRA cells was done by FACS. This sample stems from a study of CD8 T cells in Susac syndrome. This CDR3 has 15 amino acids. The trim removed 0 bases at V and 3 bases at J, leaving 2 bases unmatched. The germline V gene has CDR1 LGHNA and CDR2 YSLEER. The RNA input was roughly 0.45 to 1 ug, and it was reverse transcribed with random hexamers. TCRdb redid the calling of the immunoSEQ multiplex PCR reads with MiXCR, one entry per CDR3 protein. The sample has roughly 180,000 distinct CDR3 sequences, around 94% seen once.

The chain recombines TRBV4-3 with TRBJ2-1; 7 bases line up with TRBD2. The sequence was obtained from a human donor in good health. Input material: CD4+ T cells from PBMCs. The DNA of the CDR3 is TGCGCCAGCAGCCAAGAGACGGGGGGCTACAATGAGCAGTTCTTC. This sequence encodes CASSQETGGYNEQFF.